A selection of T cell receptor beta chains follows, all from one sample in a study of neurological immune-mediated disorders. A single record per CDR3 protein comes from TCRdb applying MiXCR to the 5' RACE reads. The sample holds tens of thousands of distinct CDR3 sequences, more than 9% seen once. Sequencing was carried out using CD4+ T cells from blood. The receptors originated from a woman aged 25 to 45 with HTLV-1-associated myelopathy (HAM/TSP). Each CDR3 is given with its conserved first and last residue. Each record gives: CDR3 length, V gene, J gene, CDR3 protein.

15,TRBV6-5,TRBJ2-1,CASSAGTSGGNEQFF
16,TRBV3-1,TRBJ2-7,CASSYPSGPSQYEQYF
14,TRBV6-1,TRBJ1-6,CASTQRGDNSPLHF
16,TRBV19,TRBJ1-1,CASSVRRGGSDPEAFF
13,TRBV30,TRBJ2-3,CAWSRPDINTQYF
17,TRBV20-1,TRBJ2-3,CSAPPGTSGRYTDTQYF
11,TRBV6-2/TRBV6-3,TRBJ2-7,CASSDRAEQYF
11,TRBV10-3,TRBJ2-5,CAISDGETQYF
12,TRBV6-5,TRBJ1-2,CASKTTGGGYTF
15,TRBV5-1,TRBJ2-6,CASSSGGSGVNVLTF
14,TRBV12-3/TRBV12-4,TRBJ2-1,CASSLLAESGEQFF
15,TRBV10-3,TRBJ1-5,CATQAGQGFHQPQHF
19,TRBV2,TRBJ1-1,CASSEVFGQGAPRGTEAFF
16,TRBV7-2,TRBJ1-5,CANSLQGFPRSQPQHF
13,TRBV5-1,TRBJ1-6,CASSLAVDGPLHF
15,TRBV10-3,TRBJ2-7,CAISSGTGGLYEQYF
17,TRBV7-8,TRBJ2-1,CASSFRFLSGSYNEQFF
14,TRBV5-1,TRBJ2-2,CASSLGVNTGELFF